The 32 T cell receptor beta chains listed next were all sequenced from one sample in a study of T cells after yellow fever vaccination. TCRdb called the 5' RACE reads again in MiXCR, with one record for every CDR3 protein. The sample has 150,000 to 200,000 distinct CDR3 sequences, 6.2% seen once. This material consisted of CD4+ T cells sorted from PBMCs, taken on the day of the first yellow fever vaccination. These receptors were collected from a man aged 18 to 29 who received the YFV17D yellow fever vaccine.

This clonotype was observed many times. The chain uses TRBV10-3 and TRBJ2-7, with D unresolved. The CDR3 covers 12 residues. Deletions cut 0 bases from V and 5 bases from J, with 5 bases between. Looked up from germline, CDR1 is ENHRY and CDR2 is SYGVKD. Written as DNA, the CDR3 is TGTGCCATCAGTGAGTCGTCCAACGAGCAGTACGTC. The encoded protein is CAISESSNEQYV.

The sample holds many counts of this clonotype. The J gene is TRBJ2-2, the V gene TRBV5-1; possible D gene TRBD2, 5 bases. CDR3 size: 14 residues. Germline values: CDR1 SGHRS, CDR2 YFSETQ. V lost 4 bases to trimming and J lost 0 bases, with 7 bases between them. As DNA, the CDR3 is TGCGCCAGCAGCACCGGGGCGAACACCGGGGAGCTGTTTTTT. Its translation: CASSTGANTGELFF.

About this clonotype: At one boundary the junction diverges from the germline segment, which might be a read error. The chain recombines TRBV3-1 with TRBJ1-1; 7 bases align to TRBD1. The CDR3 length is 15 residues. Looked up from germline, CDR1 is LGHDT and CDR2 is YNNKEL (reference sequence). CDR3 nucleotides: TGTGCCAGCATCCAAGGGGCAGGGGGAACCACTGAAGCTTTCTTT. This gives the protein CASIQGAGGTTEAFF.

This clonotype occurred a few times. The gene calls are TRBV5-1 and TRBJ1-1, with D tentatively TRBD1 (5 bases). Germline assignment: CDR1 SGHRS and CDR2 YFSETQ. This CDR3 has 16 amino acids. V gave up 5 bases and J gave up 1 base, with 18 bases separating them. CDR3 loop: CASRYANSRGNTEAFF. The DNA for the CDR3 is TGCGCCAGCAGGTACGCCAACTCAAGGGGGAACACTGAAGCTTTCTTT.

This clonotype was recorded a few times. The V gene is TRBV27, the J gene TRBJ2-2, with unresolved D. This CDR3 contains 13 residues. Germline CDR1 is MNHEY and CDR2 is SMNVEV (reference sequence). V lost 4 bases, J lost 1 base, and 4 bases lay in between. The CDR3 nucleotides read TGTGCCAGCAGTTATCTGAACACCGGGGAGCTGTTTTTT. This sequence encodes CASSYLNTGELFF.

In its sample, this clonotype was seen a few times. The rearrangement uses TRBV5-1 and TRBJ2-3, with 11 bases aligning to TRBD2. The CDR3 contains 17 residues. The J segment lost 4 bases and the V segment lost 4 bases, leaving 11 bases of the junction unmatched. The germline V gene has CDR1 SGHRS and CDR2 YFSETQ. The DNA for the CDR3 is TGCGCCAGCAGCAAATACCTTAGCGGGGGGGCCGCAGATACGCAGTATTTT. Translated: CASSKYLSGGAADTQYF.

The table lists this clonotype with many counts. This rearrangement joins TRBV10-3 to TRBJ2-1, with D tentatively TRBD2 (5 bases). The germline V gene has CDR1 ENHRY and CDR2 SYGVKD. Trimming pared 4 bases from V and 4 bases from J, leaving 8 bases between. This CDR3 region has 13 residues. CDR3 sequence: CAISVGLYNEQFF. CDR3 DNA sequence: TGTGCCATCAGTGTCGGACTTTACAATGAGCAGTTCTTC.

V usage is TRBV5-1 and J usage is TRBJ1-2; 8 bases fit TRBD1. The V gene end was trimmed by 1 base and the J gene end by 6 bases; junction bases not matched to a gene: 2. Looked up from germline, CDR1 is SGHRS and CDR2 is YFSETQ. The CDR3 is 13 amino acids. The CDR3 region has the DNA TGCGCCAGCAGCTTGCACAGGGGGGATGGCTACACCTTC. The encoded protein is CASSLHRGDGYTF.

This sequence joins TRBV5-4 and TRBJ1-1; no clear D. CDR1 is SGHNT, CDR2 YYREEE, per germline (reference sequence). The CDR3 contains 16 residues. The ends were cut back, 1 base at V and 4 bases at J, with 17 bases in the middle. CDR3 protein: CASSLRYSGYGTEAFF. The CDR3 nucleotides read TGTGCCAGCAGCTTGAGGTATAGCGGGTATGGCACTGAAGCTTTCTTT.

This clonotype has ten or more counts. The V call is TRBV5-1, the J call TRBJ2-3; the match to TRBD2 covers 10 bases. Germline V gene sequence: CDR1 SGHRS, CDR2 YFSETQ. Trimming took 4 bases from V and 4 from J; bases not matched to a gene: 9. This CDR3 has 16 residues. This CDR3 reads CASSRMLAGDADTQYF. The CDR3 DNA sequence: TGCGCCAGCAGCAGAATGCTAGCGGGGGACGCAGATACGCAGTATTTT.

This clonotype occurred a few times. The chain couples TRBV7-9 to TRBJ2-1, with no clear D. CDR3 length equals 14 residues. Germline loops: CDR1 SEHNR, CDR2 FQNEAQ (reference sequence). Between the trimmed V and J ends, which lost 8 bases and 3 bases, there was a span of 14 bases. CDR3 nucleotides: TGTGCCAGCCGAAAGACTTTCAACTACAATGAGCAGTTCTTC. It encodes CASRKTFNYNEQFF.

There are many counts of this clonotype. This chain connects TRBV7-9 to TRBJ2-3; no firm D call. Per germline, CDR1 SEHNR and CDR2 FQNEAQ (reference sequence). The CDR3 sequence is 16 residues long. V was clipped by 5 bases and J by 2 bases, with 17 bases between them. Here the CDR3 DNA reads TGTGCCAGCAGCCGAAACACCCTTCTAAACACAGATACGCAGTATTTT. It is translated as CASSRNTLLNTDTQYF.

V gene TRBV5-4 combines with J gene TRBJ1-1; no firm D call. Germline lookup yields CDR1 SGHNT and CDR2 YYREEE (reference sequence). The CDR3 consists of 13 residues. V lost 0 bases and J 3 bases, leaving 6 bases between the germline ends. The DNA for the CDR3 is TGTGCCAGCAGCTTGGATCCGGACACTGAAGCTTTCTTT. Translating gives CASSLDPDTEAFF.

This clonotype was seen only a few times. The chain has TRBV29-1 and TRBJ2-3; 8 bases are a match to TRBD2. In germline, CDR1 is SQVTM, CDR2 ANQGSEA. This CDR3 contains 12 residues. The trim removed 8 bases at V and 5 bases at J, leaving 6 bases unmatched. The CDR3 protein is CSFGGARDTQYF. CDR3 bases: TGCAGCTTCGGGGGGGCCAGAGATACGCAGTATTTT.

This clonotype was found many times. The chain uses TRBV29-1 and TRBJ2-5; TRBD1 is a possible D gene (5 bases). V lost 5 bases and J lost 2, with 6 bases in between. CDR3 length: 11 residues. Germline V gene data show CDR1 as SQVTM and CDR2 as ANQGSEA. CDR3 protein: CSVRQQETQYF. The CDR3 DNA sequence: TGCAGCGTTAGACAGCAAGAGACCCAGTACTTC.

This clonotype was detected only a few times. The chain combines TRBV6-1 with TRBJ2-7; D might be TRBD2 (5 bases). Germline assignment: CDR1 MNHNS and CDR2 SASEGT. The CDR3 loop spans 15 amino acids. V was trimmed by 6 bases and J by 2 bases, leaving 17 bases between them. The CDR3 sequence is CASSTVGRGAYEQYF. The CDR3 DNA is TGTGCCAGCAGCACCGTGGGTCGGGGTGCCTACGAGCAGTACTTC.

V usage is TRBV9 and J usage is TRBJ2-1, with 7 positions matching TRBD2. Germline trimming cut 0 bases from V and 5 bases from J; bases unmatched to any gene: 5. The CDR3 spans 15 residues. CDR1 is SGDLS and CDR2 is YYNGEE in the germline V gene. The CDR3 DNA is TGTGCCAGCAGCGTAGTAGGCGGGGGAAACAATGAGCAGTTCTTC. Translation: CASSVVGGGNNEQFF.

V and J are TRBV15 and TRBJ2-3, with 8 bases lining up with TRBD1. The ends lost 11 bases at V and 11 bases at J; junction bases unmatched: 21. The CDR3 consists of 15 residues. Germline loops: CDR1 LNHNV, CDR2 YYDKDF (reference sequence). For the CDR3, the DNA is TGTGCCGCAGGGGCAGGGGGCAATAGCGCAATAGGGCAGTATTTT. It codes for CAAGAGGNSAIGQYF.

This clonotype was observed many times. Compared with germline, one end of the junction differs, possibly owing to a read error. The V gene is TRBV27, the J gene TRBJ1-1; D unresolved. The CDR3 is 9 amino acids. Germline CDR1 reads MNHEY; CDR2 reads SMNVEV (reference sequence). CDR3 protein: CASSFLAGF. The DNA for the CDR3 is TGTGCCAGCAGTTTTCTGGCGGGATTT.

This clonotype has ten or more counts. This chain connects TRBV4-3 to TRBJ2-1; 9 bases agree with TRBD2. This CDR3 spans 16 amino acids. J gave up 4 bases and V 2 bases, and 6 bases lay outside the gene matches. The germline CDR1 and CDR2 sequences are LGHNA and YSLEER. In DNA, the CDR3 is TGCGCCAGCAGCCAACCGATGGCGGGGGGGTACAATGAGCAGTTCTTC. This gives the protein CASSQPMAGGYNEQFF.

This chain links TRBV12-3 or TRBV12-4 with TRBJ2-1; the D is unclear. This CDR3 spans 13 amino acids. Trimming removed 1 base at V and 7 bases at J, with 8 bases between. CDR3 DNA: TGTGCCAGCAGTTTAGGGCGGAAGAATGAGCAGTTCTTC. It specifies CASSLGRKNEQFF.

This clonotype was observed a few times. The chain couples TRBV29-1 to TRBJ2-1; either TRBD1 or TRBD2 may supply D (7 bases each). Trimming left V 4 bases short and J 8 bases short, with 15 bases between. CDR3 length: 13 residues. Germline CDR1 is SQVTM and CDR2 is ANQGSEA. Here the CDR3 reads CSVGEGAWDEQFF. The CDR3 region has the DNA TGCAGCGTTGGGGAGGGGGCGTGGGATGAGCAGTTCTTC.

This clonotype came up a few times. The chain has TRBV20-1 and TRBJ2-7; tentatively, D is TRBD1 (6 bases). The CDR3 loop spans 15 amino acids. CDR1 DFQATT and CDR2 SNEGSKA come from the germline V gene (reference sequence). Trimming shortened V by 1 base and J by 3 bases, and 16 bases separated the two germline ends. The CDR3: CSARGGGRFDYEQYF. Here the CDR3 DNA reads TGCAGTGCTAGAGGAGGGGGAAGGTTCGACTACGAGCAGTACTTC.

The rearrangement uses TRBV18 and TRBJ1-5, with TRBD1 matching over 8 bases. V lost 6 bases to trimming and J lost 8 bases; unmatched junction nucleotides: 6. The CDR3 sequence is 13 residues long. The germline V gene encodes CDR1 KGHSH and CDR2 LQKENI. The CDR3 region has the DNA TGTGCCAGCTCCCGGACAGGGAGTGAGCCCCAGCATTTT. This gives the protein CASSRTGSEPQHF.

At least ten counts were recorded for this clonotype. The chain joins TRBV5-1 to TRBJ2-3, with TRBD1 identical over 9 bases. This CDR3 is built from 14 residues. V dropped 4 bases and J dropped 9; count of bases not matched to a gene: 9. Germline CDR1 is SGHRS and CDR2 is YFSETQ. CDR3 residues: CASSRGQGLETQYF. The CDR3, as DNA: TGCGCCAGCAGCAGGGGACAGGGTTTGGAGACGCAGTATTTT.

This clonotype was seen repeatedly, ten times or more. The CDR3 here is CASSQDAGRAGQFF. In DNA form, the CDR3 reads TGCGCCAGCAGCCAAGATGCGGGGCGGGCCGGTCAGTTCTTC. The chain employs TRBV4-3 and TRBJ2-1; D is perhaps TRBD2 (6 bases). Germline assignment: CDR1 LGHNA and CDR2 YSLEER. CDR3 size: 14 residues. V lost 0 bases, J lost 13 bases, and 16 bases lay in between.

This clonotype was detected only a few times. The genes are TRBV7-9 and TRBJ1-2; D is undetermined. The germline CDR1 and CDR2 sequences are SEHNR and FQNEAQ (reference sequence). V was pared by 1 base and J by 6 bases, with 9 bases between. The CDR3 covers 13 residues. The CDR3 region has the DNA TGTGCCAGCAGCTTAGACCGGGTACATGGCTACACCTTC. The encoded protein is CASSLDRVHGYTF.

This clonotype was observed a handful of times. The rearrangement links TRBV7-2 to TRBJ2-5; D uncertain. Trimming shortened V by 5 bases and J by 1 base, and 11 bases separated the two germline ends. CDR1 is SGHTA and CDR2 is FQGNSA in the germline V gene. This CDR3 spans 14 amino acids. CDR3 in DNA: TGTGCCAGCAGCCAAACCTTAGGCCAAGAGACCCAGTACTTC. It yields the protein CASSQTLGQETQYF. Together with reference TRBV7-2 and TRBJ2-5, the CDR3 gives the full variable domain: GAGVSQSPSNKVTEKGKDVELRCDPISGHTALYWYRQSLGQGLEFLIYFQGNSAPDKSGLPSDRFSAERTGGSVSTLTIQRTQQEDSAVYLCASSQTLGQETQYFGPGTRLLVL.

In its sample, this clonotype was seen a few times. The V gene is TRBV3-1, the J gene TRBJ2-7; D assignment may be TRBD1 or TRBD2 (6 bases each). The CDR3 covers 16 residues. The V gene lost 0 bases and the J gene lost 0 bases, with 12 bases spanning the gap. Germline V gives CDR1 LGHDT, CDR2 YNNKEL (reference sequence). The CDR3, as DNA: TGTGCCAGCAGCCAAGATGAAGGGGGGTGCTCCTACGAGCAGTACGTC. It specifies CASSQDEGGCSYEQYV.

This clonotype was observed a few times. The V and J genes are TRBV5-1 and TRBJ1-4; no clear D. The CDR3 length is 14 residues. Germline CDR1 and CDR2: SGHRS and YFSETQ. The V end was cut by 4 bases, the J end by 7 bases, with 14 bases between. This CDR3 is CASSHRGTGEKLFF. CDR3 DNA sequence: TGCGCCAGCAGCCACCGCGGAACCGGTGAAAAACTGTTTTTT.

In this sample, this clonotype turned up a few times. The chain couples TRBV6-4 to TRBJ2-2, with 8 bases matching TRBD2. The CDR3 is made up of 15 amino acids. J was trimmed by 2 bases and V by 4 bases; bases with no gene match: 3. Germline V gives CDR1 MRHNA, CDR2 SNTAGT. This CDR3 reads CASSASGGNTGELFF. The CDR3, as DNA: TGTGCCAGCAGTGCCAGCGGGGGCAACACCGGGGAGCTGTTTTTT.

This clonotype appeared many times. The chain links TRBV20-1 to TRBJ2-5; 8 bases align to TRBD1. V was clipped by 0 bases and J by 1 base; unmatched bases: 4. Germline values: CDR1 DFQATT, CDR2 SNEGSKA (reference sequence). The CDR3 spans 15 residues. The CDR3 reads CSARDGQGLQETQYF. The CDR3 coding sequence is TGCAGTGCTAGAGACGGACAGGGTCTCCAAGAGACCCAGTACTTC.